Each of the 12 T cell receptor beta chains below was sequenced from the same sample in a study of shared clonotypes between healthy human individuals. This table comes from immunoSEQ multiplex PCR, and its TCRdb copy is limited to in-frame clones, with some not included. The profile shows about 450,000 clones, about 76% of them singletons. The sample was PBMCs. The receptors were gathered from a middle-aged woman in good health. Some clones in this sample may be carry-over from other donors' samples.

The gene calls are TRBV6-5 and TRBJ2-7; D is unresolved. Germline CDR1 reads MNHEY; CDR2 reads SVGAGI. The CDR3 loop spans 16 amino acids. Trimming cost V 0 bases and J 0 bases, with 12 bases left between them. The CDR3 DNA is TGTGCCAGCAGTTACTCGAGGCAGCGTCACTCCTACGAGCAGTACTTC. Translation gives CASSYSRQRHSYEQYF.

This clone was counted between two and nine times. The gene calls are TRBV28 and TRBJ1-2; D unclear. V was cut by 2 bases and J by 1 base, with 14 bases left in between. The CDR3 totals 16 residues. Per germline, CDR1 MDHEN and CDR2 SYDVKM. In DNA, the CDR3 is TGTGCCAGCAGTTTAGTACTCAGTAGAAATAACTATGGCTACACCTTC. Its protein is CASSLVLSRNNYGYTF.

This clone was seen just once. The rearrangement uses TRBV29-1 and TRBJ2-1; TRBD1 or TRBD2 may be the D gene (5 bases each). V dropped 4 bases and J dropped 3 bases, with 13 bases sitting between them. In germline, CDR1 is SQVTM, CDR2 ANQGSEA. CDR3 length equals 14 residues. The CDR3 protein is CSVGGIRSYNEQFF. The CDR3 nucleotides are TGCAGCGTTGGGGGGATTAGAAGCTACAATGAGCAGTTCTTC.

This clone has only a few counts. The genes are TRBV6-1 and TRBJ2-1; 7 bases are a match to TRBD2. The J segment lost 4 bases and the V segment lost 7 bases, leaving 7 bases of the junction unmatched. Germline loops: CDR1 MNHNS, CDR2 SASEGT. The CDR3 loop spans 14 amino acids. The chain's CDR3 is CASIPGGDYNEQFF. For the CDR3, the DNA is TGTGCCAGCATCCCTGGGGGGGATTACAATGAGCAGTTCTTC.

The V and J genes are TRBV5-4 and TRBJ1-1; D gene ambiguous. Trimming pared 6 bases from V and 0 bases from J, leaving 12 bases between. CDR3 length: 14 residues. Per the germline V gene, CDR1 is SGHNT and CDR2 is YYREEE (reference sequence). DNA for the CDR3: TGTGCCAGCACCCAATCCCAGCTGAACACTGAAGCTTTCTTT. Translated, it gives CASTQSQLNTEAFF.

The gene calls are TRBV7-2 and TRBJ1-5, with 7 positions matching TRBD1. J gave up 2 bases and V 6 bases, and 7 bases lay outside the gene matches. The V gene's germline CDR1 is SGHTA and CDR2 FQGNSA. The CDR3 runs to 15 residues. CDR3 in amino acids: CASSTDRVGNQPQHF. The CDR3 DNA is TGTGCCAGCAGTACCGACAGGGTGGGCAATCAGCCCCAGCATTTT.

The rearrangement uses TRBV29-1 and TRBJ2-2, with TRBD1 matching over 8 bases. The germline gives CDR1 SQVTM, CDR2 ANQGSEA. V was pared by 6 bases and J by 8 bases, with 5 bases of the junction left unmatched. The CDR3 spans 12 residues. CDR3 sequence: CSVGQVSGELFF. In DNA, the CDR3 is TGCAGCGTGGGACAGGTCTCAGGGGAGCTGTTTTTT.

This clone was detected once. The chain couples TRBV7-2 to TRBJ1-2; the D gene is possibly TRBD1 (6 bases). The CDR3 is made up of 14 amino acids. The V gene lost 0 bases and the J gene lost 6 bases, with 11 bases spanning the gap. Germline lookup yields CDR1 SGHTA and CDR2 FQGNSA. The CDR3 nucleotides read TGTGCCAGCAGCTTAGCGCTGGCAGGGGATGGCTACACCTTC. Translating it yields CASSLALAGDGYTF.

The genes are TRBV18 and TRBJ2-2; D remains ambiguous. This CDR3 comprises 12 residues. V dropped 5 bases and J dropped 3 bases, with 4 bases sitting between them. The germline V gene has CDR1 KGHSH and CDR2 LQKENI. CDR3 protein: CASSGDTGELFF. The DNA of the CDR3 is TGTGCCAGCTCAGGGGACACCGGGGAGCTGTTTTTT.

The rearrangement uses TRBV29-1 and TRBJ1-1; a possible D gene is TRBD1 (5 bases). Germline CDR1 and CDR2: SQVTM and ANQGSEA. The CDR3 extends over 10 amino acids. Trimming took off 7 bases at V and 11 bases at J, with 14 bases between the two ends. The CDR3 DNA sequence: TGCAGCGCCCAGGGTCCTAGGGCTTTCTTT. Translated, it gives CSAQGPRAFF.

The V call is TRBV6-6, the J call TRBJ1-1, with D uncertain. The germline V gene encodes CDR1 MNHNY and CDR2 SVGAGI (reference sequence). Trimming took off 6 bases at V and 1 base at J, with 6 bases between the two ends. This CDR3 is built from 12 residues. This CDR3 is CASRRENTEAFF. CDR3 in DNA: TGTGCCAGCAGAAGGGAGAACACTGAAGCTTTCTTT.

This chain connects TRBV30 to TRBJ2-2; D possibly corresponds to TRBD2 (6 bases). Between the trimmed V and J ends, which lost 7 bases and 1 base, there was a span of 16 bases. Germline values: CDR1 GTSNPN, CDR2 SVGIG (reference sequence). The CDR3 has 15 residues. The CDR3 sequence is CALGRRRGNTGELFF. DNA of the CDR3: TGTGCCTTGGGCCGGAGGCGGGGGAACACCGGGGAGCTGTTTTTT. The full variable domain, rest sourced from reference TRBV30 and TRBJ2-2, is SQTIHQWPATLVQPVGSPLSLECTVEGTSNPNLYWYRQAAGRGLQLLFYSVGIGQISSEVPQNLSASRPQDRQFILSSKKLLLSDSGFYLCALGRRRGNTGELFFGEGSRLTVL.